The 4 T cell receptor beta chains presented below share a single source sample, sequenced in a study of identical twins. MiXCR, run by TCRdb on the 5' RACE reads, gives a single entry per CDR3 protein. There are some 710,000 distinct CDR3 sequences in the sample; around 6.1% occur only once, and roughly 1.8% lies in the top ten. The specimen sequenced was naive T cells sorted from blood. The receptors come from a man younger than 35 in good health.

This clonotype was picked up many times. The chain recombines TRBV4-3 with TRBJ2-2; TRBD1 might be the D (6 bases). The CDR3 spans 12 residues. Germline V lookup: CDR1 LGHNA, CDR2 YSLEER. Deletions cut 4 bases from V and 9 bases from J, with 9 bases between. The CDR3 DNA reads TGCGCCAGCAGCCGGGACACGCGGGAGCTGTTTTTT. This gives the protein CASSRDTRELFF.

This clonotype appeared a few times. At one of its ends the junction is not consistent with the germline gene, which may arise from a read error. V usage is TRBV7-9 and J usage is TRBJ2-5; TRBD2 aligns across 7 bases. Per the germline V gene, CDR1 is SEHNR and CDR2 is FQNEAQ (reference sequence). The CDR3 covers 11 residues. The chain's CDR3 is CASSFGTTQNF. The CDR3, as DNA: TGTGCCAGCAGCTTCGGGACTACCCAGAACTTC. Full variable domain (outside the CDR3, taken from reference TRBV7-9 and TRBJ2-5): DTGVSQNPRHKITKRGQNVTFRCDPISEHNRLYWYRQTLGQGPEFLTYFQNEAQLEKSRLLSDRFSAERPKGSFSTLEIQRTEQGDSAMYLCASSFGTTQNFGPGTRLLVL.

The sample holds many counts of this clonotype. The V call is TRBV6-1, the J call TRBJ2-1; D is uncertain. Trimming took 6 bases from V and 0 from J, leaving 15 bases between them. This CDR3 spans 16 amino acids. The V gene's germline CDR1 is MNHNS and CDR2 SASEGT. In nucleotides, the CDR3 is TGTGCCAGCAGCGCCGTAGGCCGTAGCTCCTACAATGAGCAGTTCTTC. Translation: CASSAVGRSSYNEQFF.

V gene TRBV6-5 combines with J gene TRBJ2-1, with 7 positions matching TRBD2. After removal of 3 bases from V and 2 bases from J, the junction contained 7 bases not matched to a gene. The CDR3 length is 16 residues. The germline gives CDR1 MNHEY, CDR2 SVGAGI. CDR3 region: CASSYWEGAPYNEQFF. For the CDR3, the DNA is TGTGCCAGCAGTTATTGGGAGGGAGCCCCCTACAATGAGCAGTTCTTC.